This T cell receptor (beta chain) was documented in a study of blood T cell repertoires in COVID-19. The CDR3 totals 14 residues. The ends lost 6 bases at V and 5 bases at J; junction bases unmatched: 4. Germline assignment: CDR1 MDHEN and CDR2 SYDVKM. In the study's own analysis: Amplification from reference gene primers served as the basis for estimated nucleated cell counts. Sequencing was performed with immunoSEQ multiplex PCR; in TCRdb, only in-frame clones are kept and a portion is missing. V and J calls and clone size come straight from that table; D and trimming were deduced from the DNA. Of 110,000 to 150,000 clones listed, approximately 88% are singletons. Clinical history reported by participants formed the basis on which cohorts were assigned.

This rearrangement joins TRBV28 to TRBJ2-5; 12 bases are a match to TRBD2. The TCR was taken from a man in his forties or fifties with acute COVID-19. The sample consisted of PBMCs or T cells enriched from blood (not recorded which). The CDR3 sequence: CASSLAGGRETQYF. In DNA, the CDR3 is TGTGCCAGCAGCCTAGCGGGGGGGCGGGAGACCCAGTACTTC.